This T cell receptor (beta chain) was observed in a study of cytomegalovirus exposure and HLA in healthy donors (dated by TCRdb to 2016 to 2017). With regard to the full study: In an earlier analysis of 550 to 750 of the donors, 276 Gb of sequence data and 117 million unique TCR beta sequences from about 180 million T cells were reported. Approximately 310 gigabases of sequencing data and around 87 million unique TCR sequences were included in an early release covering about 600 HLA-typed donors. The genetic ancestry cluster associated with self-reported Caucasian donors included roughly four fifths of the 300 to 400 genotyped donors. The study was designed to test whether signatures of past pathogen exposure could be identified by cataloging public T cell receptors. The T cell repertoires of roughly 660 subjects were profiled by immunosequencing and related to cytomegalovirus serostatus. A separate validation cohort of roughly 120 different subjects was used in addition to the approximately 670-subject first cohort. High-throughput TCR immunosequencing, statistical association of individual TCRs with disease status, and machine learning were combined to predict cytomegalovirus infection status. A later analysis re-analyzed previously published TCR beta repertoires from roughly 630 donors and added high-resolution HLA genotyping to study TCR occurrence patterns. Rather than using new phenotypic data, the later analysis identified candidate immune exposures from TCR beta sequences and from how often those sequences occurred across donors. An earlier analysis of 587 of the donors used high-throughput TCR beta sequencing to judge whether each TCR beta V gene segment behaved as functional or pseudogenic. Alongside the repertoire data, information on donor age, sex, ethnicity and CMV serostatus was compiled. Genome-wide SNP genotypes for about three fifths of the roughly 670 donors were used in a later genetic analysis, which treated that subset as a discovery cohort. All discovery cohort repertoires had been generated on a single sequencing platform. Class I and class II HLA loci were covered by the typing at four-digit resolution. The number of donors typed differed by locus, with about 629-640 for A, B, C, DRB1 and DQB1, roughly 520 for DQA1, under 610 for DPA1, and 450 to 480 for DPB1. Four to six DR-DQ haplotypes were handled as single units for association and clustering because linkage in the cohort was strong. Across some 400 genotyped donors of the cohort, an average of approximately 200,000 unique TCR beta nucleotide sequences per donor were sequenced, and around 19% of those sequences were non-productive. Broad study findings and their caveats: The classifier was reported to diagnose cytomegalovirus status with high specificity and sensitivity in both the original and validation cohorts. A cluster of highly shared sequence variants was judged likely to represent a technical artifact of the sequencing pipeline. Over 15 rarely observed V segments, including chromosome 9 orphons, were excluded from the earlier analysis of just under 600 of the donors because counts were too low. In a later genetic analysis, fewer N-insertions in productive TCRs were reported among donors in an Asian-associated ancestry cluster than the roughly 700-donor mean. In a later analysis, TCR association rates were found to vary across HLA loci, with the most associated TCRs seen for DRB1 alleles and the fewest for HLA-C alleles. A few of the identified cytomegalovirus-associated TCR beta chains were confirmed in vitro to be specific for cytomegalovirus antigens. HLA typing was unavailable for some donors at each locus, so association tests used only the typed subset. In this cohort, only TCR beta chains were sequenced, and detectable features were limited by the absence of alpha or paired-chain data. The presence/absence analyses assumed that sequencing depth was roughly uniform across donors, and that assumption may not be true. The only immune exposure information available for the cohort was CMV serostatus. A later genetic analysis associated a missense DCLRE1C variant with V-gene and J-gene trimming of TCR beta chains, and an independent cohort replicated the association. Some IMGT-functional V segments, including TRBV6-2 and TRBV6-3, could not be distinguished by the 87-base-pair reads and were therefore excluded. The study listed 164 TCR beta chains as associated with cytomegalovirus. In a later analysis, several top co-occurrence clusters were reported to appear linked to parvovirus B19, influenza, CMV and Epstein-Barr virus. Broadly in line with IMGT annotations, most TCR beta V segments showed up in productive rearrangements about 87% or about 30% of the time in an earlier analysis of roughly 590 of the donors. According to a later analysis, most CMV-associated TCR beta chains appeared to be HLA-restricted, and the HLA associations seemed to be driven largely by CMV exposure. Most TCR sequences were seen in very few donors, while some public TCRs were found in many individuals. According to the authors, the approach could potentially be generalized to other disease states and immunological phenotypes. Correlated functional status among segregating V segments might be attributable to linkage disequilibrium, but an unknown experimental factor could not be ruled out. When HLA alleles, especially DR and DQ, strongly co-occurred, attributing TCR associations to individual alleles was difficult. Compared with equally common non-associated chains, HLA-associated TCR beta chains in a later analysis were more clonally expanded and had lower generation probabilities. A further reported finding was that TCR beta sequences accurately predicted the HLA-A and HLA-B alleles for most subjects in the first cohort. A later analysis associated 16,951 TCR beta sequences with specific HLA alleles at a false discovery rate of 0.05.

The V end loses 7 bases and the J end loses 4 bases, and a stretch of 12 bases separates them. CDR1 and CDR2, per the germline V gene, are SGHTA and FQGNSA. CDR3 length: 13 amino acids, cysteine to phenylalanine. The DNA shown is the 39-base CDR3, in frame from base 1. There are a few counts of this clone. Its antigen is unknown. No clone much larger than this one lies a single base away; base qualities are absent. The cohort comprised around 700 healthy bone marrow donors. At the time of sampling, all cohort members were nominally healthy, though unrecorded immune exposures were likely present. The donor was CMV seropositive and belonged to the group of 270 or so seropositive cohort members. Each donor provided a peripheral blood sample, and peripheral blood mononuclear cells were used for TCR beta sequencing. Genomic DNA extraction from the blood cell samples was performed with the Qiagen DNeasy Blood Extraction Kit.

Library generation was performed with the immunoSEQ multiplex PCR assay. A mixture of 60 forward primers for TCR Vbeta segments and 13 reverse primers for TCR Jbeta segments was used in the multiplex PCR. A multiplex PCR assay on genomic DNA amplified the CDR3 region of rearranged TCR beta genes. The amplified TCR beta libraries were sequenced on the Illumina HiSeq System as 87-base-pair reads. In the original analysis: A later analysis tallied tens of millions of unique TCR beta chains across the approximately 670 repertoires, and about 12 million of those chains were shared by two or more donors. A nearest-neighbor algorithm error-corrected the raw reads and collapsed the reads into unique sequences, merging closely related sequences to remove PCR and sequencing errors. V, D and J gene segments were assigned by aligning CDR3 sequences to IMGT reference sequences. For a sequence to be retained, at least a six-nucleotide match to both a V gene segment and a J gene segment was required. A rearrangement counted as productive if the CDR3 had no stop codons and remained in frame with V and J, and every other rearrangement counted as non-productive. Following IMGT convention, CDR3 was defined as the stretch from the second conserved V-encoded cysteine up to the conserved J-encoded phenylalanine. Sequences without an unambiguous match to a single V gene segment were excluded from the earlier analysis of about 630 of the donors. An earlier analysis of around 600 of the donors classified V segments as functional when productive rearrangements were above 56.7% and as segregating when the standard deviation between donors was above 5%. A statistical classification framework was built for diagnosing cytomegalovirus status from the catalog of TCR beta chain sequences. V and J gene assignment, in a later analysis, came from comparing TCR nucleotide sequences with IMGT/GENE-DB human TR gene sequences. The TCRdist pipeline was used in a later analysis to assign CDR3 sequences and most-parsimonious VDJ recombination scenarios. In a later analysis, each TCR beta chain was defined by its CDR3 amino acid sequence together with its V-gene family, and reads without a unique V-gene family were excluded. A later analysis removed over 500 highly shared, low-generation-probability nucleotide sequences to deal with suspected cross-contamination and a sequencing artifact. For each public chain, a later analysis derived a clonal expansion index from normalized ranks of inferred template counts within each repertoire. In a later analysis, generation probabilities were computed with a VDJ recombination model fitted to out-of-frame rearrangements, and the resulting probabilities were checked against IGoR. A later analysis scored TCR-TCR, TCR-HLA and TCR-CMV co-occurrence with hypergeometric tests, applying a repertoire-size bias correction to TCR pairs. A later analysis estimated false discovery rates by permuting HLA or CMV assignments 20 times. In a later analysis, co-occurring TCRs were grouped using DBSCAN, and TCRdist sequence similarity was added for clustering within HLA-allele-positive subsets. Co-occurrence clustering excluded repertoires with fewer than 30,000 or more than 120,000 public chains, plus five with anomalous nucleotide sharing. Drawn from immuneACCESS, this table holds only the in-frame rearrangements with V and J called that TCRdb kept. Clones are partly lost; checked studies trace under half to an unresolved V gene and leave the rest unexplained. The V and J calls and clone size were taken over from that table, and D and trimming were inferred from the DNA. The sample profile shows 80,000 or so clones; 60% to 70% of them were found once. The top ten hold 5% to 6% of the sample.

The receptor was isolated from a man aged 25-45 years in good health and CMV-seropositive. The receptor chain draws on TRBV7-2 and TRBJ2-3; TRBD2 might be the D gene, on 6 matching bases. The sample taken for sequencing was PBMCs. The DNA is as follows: TGTGCCAGCATATTCGCGGGGCCAGATACGCAGTATTTT. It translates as CASIFAGPDTQYF.